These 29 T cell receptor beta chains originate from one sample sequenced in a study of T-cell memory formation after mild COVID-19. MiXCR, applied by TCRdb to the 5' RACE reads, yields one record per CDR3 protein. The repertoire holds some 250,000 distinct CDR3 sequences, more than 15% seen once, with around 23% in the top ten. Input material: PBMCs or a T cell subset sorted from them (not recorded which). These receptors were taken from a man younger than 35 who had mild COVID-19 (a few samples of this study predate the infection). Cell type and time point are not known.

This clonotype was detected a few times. CDR3 in DNA: TGTGCCACCTTACTCACAGGGGTTGAGCAGTTCTTC. This translates into CATLLTGVEQFF. The J gene is TRBJ2-1, the V gene TRBV6-1, with TRBD1 identical over 7 bases. This CDR3 contains 12 residues. Germline CDR1 reads MNHNS; CDR2 reads SASEGT. Trimming at V came to 10 bases and at J to 9 bases, leaving 9 bases not matched to a gene.

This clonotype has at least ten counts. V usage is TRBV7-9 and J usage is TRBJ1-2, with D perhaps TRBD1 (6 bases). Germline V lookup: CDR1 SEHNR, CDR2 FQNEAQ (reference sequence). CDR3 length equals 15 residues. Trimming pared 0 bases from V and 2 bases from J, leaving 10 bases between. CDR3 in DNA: TGTGCCAGCAGCTTAGCTGCGGACAGAAACTATGGCTACACCTTC. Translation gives CASSLAADRNYGYTF.

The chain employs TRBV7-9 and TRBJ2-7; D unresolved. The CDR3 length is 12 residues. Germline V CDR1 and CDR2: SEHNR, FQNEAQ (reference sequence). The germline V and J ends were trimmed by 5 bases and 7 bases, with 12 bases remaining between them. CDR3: CASSIGPREQYF. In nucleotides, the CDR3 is TGTGCCAGCAGCATAGGGCCGAGGGAGCAGTACTTC.

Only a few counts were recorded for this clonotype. The CDR3 spells CASSQKGLQREDTIYF. CDR3 DNA sequence: TGCGCCAGCAGCCAGAAAGGACTCCAACGGGAGGACACCATATATTTT. The chain has TRBV4-1 and TRBJ1-3, with D uncertain. The CDR3 runs to 16 residues. V was pared by 3 bases and J by 8 bases, with 20 bases between. Germline CDR1 reads MGHRA; CDR2 reads YSYEKL.

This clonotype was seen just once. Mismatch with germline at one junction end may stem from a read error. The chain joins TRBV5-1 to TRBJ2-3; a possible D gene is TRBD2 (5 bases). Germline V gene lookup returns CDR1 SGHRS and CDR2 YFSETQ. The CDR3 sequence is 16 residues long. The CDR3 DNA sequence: TGCTCCAGCAGCTTGTCTTCTGACTCACTAGGAGATACGCAGTATTTT. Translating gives CSSSLSSDSLGDTQYF.

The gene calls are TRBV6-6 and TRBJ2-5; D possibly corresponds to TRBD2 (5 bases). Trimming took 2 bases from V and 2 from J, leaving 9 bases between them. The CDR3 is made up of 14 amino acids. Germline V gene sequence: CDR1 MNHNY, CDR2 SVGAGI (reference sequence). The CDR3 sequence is CASSYGSIQETQYF. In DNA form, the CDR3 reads TGTGCCAGCAGTTACGGGAGCATTCAAGAGACCCAGTACTTC.

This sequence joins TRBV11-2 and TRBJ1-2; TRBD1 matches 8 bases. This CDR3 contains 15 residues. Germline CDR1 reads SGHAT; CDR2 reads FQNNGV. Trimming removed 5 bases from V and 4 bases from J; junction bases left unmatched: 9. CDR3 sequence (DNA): TGTGCCAGCAGCCTAGCGGGGACAGGAAGCTATGGCTACACCTTC. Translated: CASSLAGTGSYGYTF.

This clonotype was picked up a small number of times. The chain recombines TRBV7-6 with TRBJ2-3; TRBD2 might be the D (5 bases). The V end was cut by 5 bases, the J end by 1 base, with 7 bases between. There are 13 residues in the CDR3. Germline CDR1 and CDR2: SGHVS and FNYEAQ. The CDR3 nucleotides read TGTGCCAGCAGCCAGCGGCGCACAGATACGCAGTATTTT. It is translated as CASSQRRTDTQYF.

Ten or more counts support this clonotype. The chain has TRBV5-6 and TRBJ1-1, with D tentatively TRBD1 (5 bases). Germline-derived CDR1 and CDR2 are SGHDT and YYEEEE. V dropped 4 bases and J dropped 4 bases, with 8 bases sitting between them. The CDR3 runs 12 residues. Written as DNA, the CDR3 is TGTGCCAGCAGCCTGGGGGTCACTGAAGCTTTCTTT. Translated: CASSLGVTEAFF.

This chain's CDR3 is CASSSVGNEKLFF. The CDR3 bases are TGTGCCAGCAGCTCGGTTGGTAATGAAAAACTGTTTTTT. The chain combines TRBV7-2 with TRBJ1-4; no clear D gene. Germline CDR1 reads SGHTA; CDR2 reads FQGNSA. This CDR3 spans 13 amino acids. Trimming took off 4 bases at V and 4 bases at J, with 7 bases between the two ends.

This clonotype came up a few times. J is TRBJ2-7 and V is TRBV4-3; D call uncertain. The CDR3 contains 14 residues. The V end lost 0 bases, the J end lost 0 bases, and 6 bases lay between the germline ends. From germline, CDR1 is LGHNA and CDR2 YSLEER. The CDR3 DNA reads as TGCGCCAGCAGCCAAGAGCCGGGCTCCTACGAGCAGTACTTC. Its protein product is CASSQEPGSYEQYF.

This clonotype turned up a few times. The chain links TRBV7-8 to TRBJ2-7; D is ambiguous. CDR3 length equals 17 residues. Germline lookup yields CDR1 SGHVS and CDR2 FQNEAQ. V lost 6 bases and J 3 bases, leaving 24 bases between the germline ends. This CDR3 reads CASSRLPAETGVYEQYF. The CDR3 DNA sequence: TGTGCCAGCAGTCGATTACCCGCTGAGACCGGAGTCTACGAGCAGTACTTC.

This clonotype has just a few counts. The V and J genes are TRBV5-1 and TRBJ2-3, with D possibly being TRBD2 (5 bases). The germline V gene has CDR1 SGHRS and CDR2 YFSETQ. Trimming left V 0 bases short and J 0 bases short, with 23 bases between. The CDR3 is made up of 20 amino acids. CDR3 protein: CASSLAFIDLLDSSTDTQYF. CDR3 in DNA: TGCGCCAGCAGCTTGGCCTTTATAGACCTACTAGACTCTAGCACAGATACGCAGTATTTT.

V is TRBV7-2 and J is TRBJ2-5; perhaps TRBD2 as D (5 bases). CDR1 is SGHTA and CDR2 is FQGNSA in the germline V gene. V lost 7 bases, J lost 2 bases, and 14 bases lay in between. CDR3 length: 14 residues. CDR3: CASIERTGQETQYF. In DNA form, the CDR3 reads TGTGCCAGCATCGAAAGGACGGGACAAGAGACCCAGTACTTC.

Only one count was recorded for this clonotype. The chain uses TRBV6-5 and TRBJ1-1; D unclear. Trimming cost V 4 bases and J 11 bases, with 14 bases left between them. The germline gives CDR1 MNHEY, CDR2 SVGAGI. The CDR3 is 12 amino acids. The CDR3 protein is CASSFDKTNAFF. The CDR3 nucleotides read TGTGCCAGCAGTTTTGATAAGACAAACGCTTTCTTT.

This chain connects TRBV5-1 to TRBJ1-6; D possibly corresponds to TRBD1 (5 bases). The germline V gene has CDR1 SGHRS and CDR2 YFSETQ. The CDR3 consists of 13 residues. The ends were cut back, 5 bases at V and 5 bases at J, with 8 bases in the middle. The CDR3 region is CASRTENNSPLHF. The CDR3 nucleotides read TGCGCCAGCAGGACAGAAAATAATTCACCCCTCCACTTT.

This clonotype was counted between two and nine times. CDR3: CASSIRDGEAFF. CDR3 sequence (DNA): TGCGCCAGCAGCATCCGGGACGGTGAAGCTTTCTTT. V gene TRBV5-1 combines with J gene TRBJ1-1, with D possibly matching TRBD1 (5 bases). The CDR3 runs 12 residues. V was pared by 4 bases and J by 7 bases, with 11 bases between. CDR1 and CDR2 from the germline V gene are SGHRS and YFSETQ.

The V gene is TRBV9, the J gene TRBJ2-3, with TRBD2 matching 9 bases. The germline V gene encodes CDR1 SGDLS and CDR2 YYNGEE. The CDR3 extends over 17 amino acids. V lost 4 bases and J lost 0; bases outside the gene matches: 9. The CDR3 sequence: CASSYQRGGGSTDTQYF. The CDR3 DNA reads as TGTGCCAGCAGCTACCAGCGCGGGGGGGGAAGCACAGATACGCAGTATTTT. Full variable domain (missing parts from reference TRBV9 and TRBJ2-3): DSGVTQTPKHLITATGQRVTLRCSPRSGDLSVYWYQQSLDQGLQFLIQYYNGEERAKGNILERFSAQQFPDLHSELNLSSLELGDSALYFCASSYQRGGGSTDTQYFGPGTRLTVL.

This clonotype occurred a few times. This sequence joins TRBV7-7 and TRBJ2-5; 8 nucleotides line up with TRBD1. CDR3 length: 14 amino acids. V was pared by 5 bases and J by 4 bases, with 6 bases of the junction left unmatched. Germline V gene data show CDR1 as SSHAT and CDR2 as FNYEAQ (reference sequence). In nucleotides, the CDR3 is TGTGCCAGCAGCGGGCAGGGGGCAGGAGAGACCCAGTACTTC. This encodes CASSGQGAGETQYF.

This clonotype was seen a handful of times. The CDR3 DNA follows: TGTGCCAGCAGTTTTGGTACGGCCGGGGAGCTGTTTTTT. This translates into CASSFGTAGELFF. J is TRBJ2-2 and V is TRBV27; D remains ambiguous. This CDR3 has 13 residues. Trimming shortened V by 3 bases and J by 6 bases, and 8 bases separated the two germline ends. Germline V gene sequence: CDR1 MNHEY, CDR2 SMNVEV (reference sequence).

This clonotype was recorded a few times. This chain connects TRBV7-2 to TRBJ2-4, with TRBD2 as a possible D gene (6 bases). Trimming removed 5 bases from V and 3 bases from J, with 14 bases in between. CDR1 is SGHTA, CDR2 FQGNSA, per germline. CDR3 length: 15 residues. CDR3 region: CASSLEWGGKNIQYF. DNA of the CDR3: TGTGCCAGCAGCCTCGAGTGGGGAGGCAAAAACATTCAGTACTTC.

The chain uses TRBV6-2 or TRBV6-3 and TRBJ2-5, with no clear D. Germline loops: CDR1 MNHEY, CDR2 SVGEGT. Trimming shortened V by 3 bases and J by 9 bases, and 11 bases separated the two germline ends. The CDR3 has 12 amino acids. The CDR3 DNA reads TGTGCCAGCAGTTATGGGGTCGCGGCCCAGTACTTC. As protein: CASSYGVAAQYF.

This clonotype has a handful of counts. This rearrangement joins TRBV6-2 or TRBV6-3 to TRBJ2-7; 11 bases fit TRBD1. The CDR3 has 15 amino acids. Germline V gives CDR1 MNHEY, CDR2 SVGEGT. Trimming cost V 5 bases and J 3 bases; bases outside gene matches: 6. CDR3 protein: CASSPGQGADYEQYV. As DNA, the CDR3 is TGTGCCAGCAGTCCAGGACAGGGGGCAGACTACGAGCAGTACGTC.

CDR3 amino acids: CASSHGSDIRSEKLFF. For the CDR3, the DNA is TGCGCCAGCAGCCACGGGTCCGACATTCGATCTGAAAAACTGTTTTTT. J is TRBJ1-4 and V is TRBV4-1; unclear D gene. The CDR3 runs 16 residues. The V end lost 3 bases, the J end lost 7 bases, and 18 bases lay between the germline ends. The germline V gene has CDR1 MGHRA and CDR2 YSYEKL.

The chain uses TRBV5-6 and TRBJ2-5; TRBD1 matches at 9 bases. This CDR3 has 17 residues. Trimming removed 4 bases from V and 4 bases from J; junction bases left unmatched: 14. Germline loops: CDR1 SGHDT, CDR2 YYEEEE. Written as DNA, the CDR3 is TGTGCCAGCAGCCCTATTAAACAGGGGGCAGAAAGAGAGACCCAGTACTTC. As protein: CASSPIKQGAERETQYF.

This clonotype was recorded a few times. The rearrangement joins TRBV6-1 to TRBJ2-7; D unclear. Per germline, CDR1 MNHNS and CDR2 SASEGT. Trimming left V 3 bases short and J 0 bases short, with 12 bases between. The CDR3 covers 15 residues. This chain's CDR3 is CASSDYGLSSYEQYF. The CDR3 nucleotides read TGTGCCAGCAGTGACTACGGCTTGAGCTCCTACGAGCAGTACTTC.

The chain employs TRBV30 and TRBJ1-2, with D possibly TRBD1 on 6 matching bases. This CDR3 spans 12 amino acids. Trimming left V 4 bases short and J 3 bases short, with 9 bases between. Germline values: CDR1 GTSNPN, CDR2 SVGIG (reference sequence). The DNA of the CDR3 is TGTGCCTGGACCCGACAGGACTATGGCTACACCTTC. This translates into CAWTRQDYGYTF.

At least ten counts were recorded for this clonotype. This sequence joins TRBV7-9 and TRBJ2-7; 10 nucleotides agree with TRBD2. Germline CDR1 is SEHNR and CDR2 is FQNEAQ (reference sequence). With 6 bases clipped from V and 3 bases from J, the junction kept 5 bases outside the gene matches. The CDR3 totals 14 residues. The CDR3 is CASSLRTSGYEQYV. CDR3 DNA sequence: TGTGCCAGCAGTCTAAGGACTAGCGGCTACGAGCAGTACGTC.

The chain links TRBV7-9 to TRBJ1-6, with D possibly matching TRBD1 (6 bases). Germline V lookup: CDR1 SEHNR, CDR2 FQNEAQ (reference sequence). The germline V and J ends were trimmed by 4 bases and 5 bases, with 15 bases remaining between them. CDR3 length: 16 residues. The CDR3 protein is CASSYEGGGNNSPLHF. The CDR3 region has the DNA TGTGCCAGCAGCTATGAGGGGGGTGGAAATAATTCACCCCTCCACTTT.